A single sample gave rise to the 3 T cell receptor beta chains below, sequenced in a study of shared clonotypes between healthy human individuals. TCRdb's table, derived via immunoSEQ multiplex PCR, lists solely in-frame clones and lacks some. The data contain around 1 million clones, approximately 80% of them singletons. Material for sequencing was memory CD4+ T cells sorted from blood. Subset denoted: CD45RA-negative fraction. These receptors were obtained from a man aged 18 to 29 in good health.

This chain joins TRBV2 and TRBJ1-3; possibly TRBD1 for D (6 bases). The V end lost 4 bases, the J end lost 4 bases, and 14 bases lay between the germline ends. This CDR3 has 15 residues. Looked up from germline, CDR1 is SNHLY and CDR2 is FYNNEI. CDR3 region: CASSASRGSGNTIYF. The CDR3 DNA is TGTGCCAGCAGTGCGTCCAGGGGATCGGGAAACACCATATATTTT. Full variable domain (rest looked up from reference TRBV2 and TRBJ1-3): EPEVTQTPSHQVTQMGQEVILRCVPISNHLYFYWYRQILGQKVEFLVSFYNNEISEKSEIFDDQFSVERPDGSNFTLKIRSTKLEDSAMYFCASSASRGSGNTIYFGEGSWLTVV.

This clone was observed a few times. This sequence joins TRBV18 and TRBJ2-5, with D hard to call. The length of the CDR3 is 12 residues. With 3 bases removed from V and 5 bases from J, the gap between germline ends came to 7 bases. Germline CDR1 is KGHSH and CDR2 is LQKENI. The DNA for the CDR3 is TGTGCCAGCTCACCTAACACGGAGACCCAGTACTTC. Protein: CASSPNTETQYF.

The chain carries TRBV6-5 and TRBJ2-2; D uncertain. V was clipped by 2 bases and J by 0 bases, with 4 bases between them. CDR1 is MNHEY, CDR2 SVGAGI, per germline. The CDR3 is 14 residues long. The CDR3 loop is CASSYGANTGELFF. CDR3 nucleotides: TGTGCCAGCAGTTACGGTGCGAACACCGGGGAGCTGTTTTTT.